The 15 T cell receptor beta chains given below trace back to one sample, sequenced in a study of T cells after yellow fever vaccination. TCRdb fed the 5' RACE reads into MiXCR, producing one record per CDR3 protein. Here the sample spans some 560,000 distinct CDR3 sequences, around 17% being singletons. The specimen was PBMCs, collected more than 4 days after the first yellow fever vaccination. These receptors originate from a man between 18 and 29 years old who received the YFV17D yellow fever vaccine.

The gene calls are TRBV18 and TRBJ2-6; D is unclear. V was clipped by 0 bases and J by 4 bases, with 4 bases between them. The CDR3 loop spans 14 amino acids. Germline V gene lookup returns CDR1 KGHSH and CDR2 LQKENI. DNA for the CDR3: TGTGCCAGCTCACCACCTCACGGGGCCAACGTCCTGACTTTC. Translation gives CASSPPHGANVLTF. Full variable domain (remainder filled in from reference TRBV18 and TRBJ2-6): NAGVMQNPRHLVRRRGQEARLRCSPMKGHSHVYWYRQLPEEGLKFMVYLQKENIIDESGMPKERFSAEFPKEGPSILRIQQVVRGDSAAYFCASSPPHGANVLTFGAGSRLTVL.

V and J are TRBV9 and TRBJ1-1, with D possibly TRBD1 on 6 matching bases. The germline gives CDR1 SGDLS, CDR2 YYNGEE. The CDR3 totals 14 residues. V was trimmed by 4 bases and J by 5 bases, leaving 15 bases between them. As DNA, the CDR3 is TGTGCCAGCAGCCCCCAGCAGGGGAGAACTGAAGCTTTCTTT. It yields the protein CASSPQQGRTEAFF.

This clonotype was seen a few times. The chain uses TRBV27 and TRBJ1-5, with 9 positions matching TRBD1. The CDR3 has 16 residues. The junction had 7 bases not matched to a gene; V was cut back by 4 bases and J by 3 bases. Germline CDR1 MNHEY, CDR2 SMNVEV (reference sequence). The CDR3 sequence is CASSSTGTGNNQPQHF. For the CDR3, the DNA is TGTGCCAGCAGTTCGACGGGGACAGGGAACAATCAGCCCCAGCATTTT.

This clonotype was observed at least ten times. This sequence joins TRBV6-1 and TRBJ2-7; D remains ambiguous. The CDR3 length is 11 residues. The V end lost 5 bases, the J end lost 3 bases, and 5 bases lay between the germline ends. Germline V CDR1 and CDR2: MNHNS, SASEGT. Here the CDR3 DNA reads TGTGCCAGCAGTCCCTACTACGAGCAGTACTTC. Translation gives CASSPYYEQYF.

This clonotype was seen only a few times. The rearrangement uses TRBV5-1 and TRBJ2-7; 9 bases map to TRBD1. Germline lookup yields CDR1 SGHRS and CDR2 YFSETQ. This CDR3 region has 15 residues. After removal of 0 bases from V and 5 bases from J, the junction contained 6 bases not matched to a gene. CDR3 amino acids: CASSLGTGASHEQYF. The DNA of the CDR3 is TGCGCCAGCAGCTTGGGGACAGGGGCGTCCCACGAGCAGTACTTC.

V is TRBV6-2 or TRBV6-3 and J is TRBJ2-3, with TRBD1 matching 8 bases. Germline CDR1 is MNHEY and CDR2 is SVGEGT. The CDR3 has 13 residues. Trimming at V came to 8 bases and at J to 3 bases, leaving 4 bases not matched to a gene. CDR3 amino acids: CASRTGPTDTQYF. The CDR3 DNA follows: TGTGCCAGCCGGACAGGGCCGACAGATACGCAGTATTTT.

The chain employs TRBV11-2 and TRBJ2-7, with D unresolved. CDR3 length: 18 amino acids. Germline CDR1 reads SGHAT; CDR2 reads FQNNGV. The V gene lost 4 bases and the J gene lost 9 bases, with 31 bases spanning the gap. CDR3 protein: CASSSVDRRAKSHVGQYF. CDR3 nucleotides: TGTGCCAGCAGCTCAGTAGACCGCCGGGCGAAAAGCCACGTCGGGCAGTACTTC.

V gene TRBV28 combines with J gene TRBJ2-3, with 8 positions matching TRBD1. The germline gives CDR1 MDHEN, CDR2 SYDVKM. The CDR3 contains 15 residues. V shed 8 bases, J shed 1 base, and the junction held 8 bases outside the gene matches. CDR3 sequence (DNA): TGTGCCAGCGCGCTCCAGGGGGCAGGCACAGATACGCAGTATTTT. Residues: CASALQGAGTDTQYF.

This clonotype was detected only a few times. CDR3 loop: CSASTSGNTIYF. The DNA of the CDR3 is TGCAGTGCTAGTACTTCCGGAAACACCATATATTTT. The chain uses TRBV20-1 and TRBJ1-3; D gene unclear. Germline V CDR1 and CDR2: DFQATT, SNEGSKA (reference sequence). This CDR3 is built from 12 residues. V lost 3 bases to trimming and J lost 4 bases, with 7 bases between them.

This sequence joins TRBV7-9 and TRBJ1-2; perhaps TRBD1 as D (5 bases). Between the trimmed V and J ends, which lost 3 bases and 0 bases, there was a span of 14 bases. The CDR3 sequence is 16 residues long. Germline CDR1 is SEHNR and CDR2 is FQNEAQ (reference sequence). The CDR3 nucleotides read TGTGCCAGCAGCTTTTCGGGAGTGGGGGCTAACTATGGCTACACCTTC. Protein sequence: CASSFSGVGANYGYTF.

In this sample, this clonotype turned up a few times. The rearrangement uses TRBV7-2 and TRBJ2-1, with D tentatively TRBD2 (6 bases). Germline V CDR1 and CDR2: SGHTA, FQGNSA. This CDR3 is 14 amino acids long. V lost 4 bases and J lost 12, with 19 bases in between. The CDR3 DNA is TGTGCCAGCAGCTCCCGTAATAACCAGGAGGGGCAGTTCTTC. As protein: CASSSRNNQEGQFF.

This CDR3 reads CASSESPYNEQFF. Written as DNA, the CDR3 is TGTGCCAGCAGTGAAAGCCCTTACAATGAGCAGTTCTTC. The genes are TRBV2 and TRBJ2-1; D ambiguous. The V gene lost 2 bases and the J gene lost 4 bases, with 6 bases spanning the gap. The CDR3 has 13 amino acids. CDR1 and CDR2 from the germline V gene are SNHLY and FYNNEI.

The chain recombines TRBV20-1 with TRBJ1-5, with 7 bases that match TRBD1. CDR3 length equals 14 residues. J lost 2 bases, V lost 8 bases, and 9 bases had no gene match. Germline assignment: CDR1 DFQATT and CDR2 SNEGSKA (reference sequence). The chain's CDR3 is CSWEGAPGNQPQHF. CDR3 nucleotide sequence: TGCAGTTGGGAGGGGGCTCCGGGCAATCAGCCCCAGCATTTT.

CDR3 region: CASRASGTGDFGYTF. The DNA for the CDR3 is TGTGCCAGCAGAGCTTCTGGTACAGGGGACTTTGGCTACACCTTC. This chain links TRBV7-2 with TRBJ1-2; 7 bases are a match to TRBD1. CDR3 length: 15 residues. The V segment lost 6 bases and the J segment 7 bases; nucleotides outside the gene matches: 14. From germline, CDR1 is SGHTA and CDR2 FQGNSA.

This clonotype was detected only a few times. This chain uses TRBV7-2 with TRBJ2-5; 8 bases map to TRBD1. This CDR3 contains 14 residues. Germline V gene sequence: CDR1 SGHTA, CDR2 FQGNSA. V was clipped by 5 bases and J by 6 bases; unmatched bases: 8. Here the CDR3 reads CASSATGAAKTQYF. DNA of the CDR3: TGTGCCAGCAGCGCGACAGGGGCGGCGAAGACCCAGTACTTC.